The 21 T cell receptor beta chains reported below all come from one sample, sequenced in a study of blood T cell repertoires in COVID-19. Here immunoSEQ multiplex PCR was the method, and the copy in TCRdb shows in-frame clones only, minus some. The sample holds more than 200,000 clones, about 85% seen once. Sequenced input: peripheral blood. Receptor source: a young man with active or convalescent COVID-19.

The CDR3 spells CASSLEVGHGREKLFF. DNA of the CDR3: TGCGCCAGCAGCCTGGAAGTGGGGCATGGGAGGGAAAAACTGTTTTTT. The rearrangement joins TRBV5-1 to TRBJ1-4; tentatively, D is TRBD1 (5 bases). The CDR3 runs to 16 residues. V was clipped by 4 bases and J by 8 bases, with 21 bases between them. Germline assignment: CDR1 SGHRS and CDR2 YFSETQ.

This rearrangement joins TRBV12-3 or TRBV12-4 to TRBJ1-6, with D perhaps TRBD1 (5 bases). The V end was cut by 6 bases, the J end by 7 bases, with 10 bases between. The CDR3 sequence is 13 residues long. The CDR3 bases are TGTGCCAGCAGGAACACAGGAAATTCACCCCTCCACTTT. Translated: CASRNTGNSPLHF.

The chain couples TRBV7-2 to TRBJ1-1; D might be TRBD1 (6 bases). From germline, CDR1 is SGHTA and CDR2 FQGNSA. This CDR3 has 15 amino acids. Deletions cut 2 bases from V and 1 base from J, with 11 bases between. CDR3 sequence reads: CASSLLPGQNTEAFF. In nucleotides, the CDR3 is TGTGCCAGCAGCTTATTACCGGGACAGAACACTGAAGCTTTCTTT.

The chain recombines TRBV6-1 with TRBJ1-5; a possible D gene is TRBD1 (5 bases). V lost 4 bases to trimming and J lost 0 bases, with 16 bases between them. The CDR3 loop spans 17 amino acids. CDR1 is MNHNS and CDR2 is SASEGT in the germline V gene. The DNA of the CDR3 is TGTGCCAGCAGTGGTCCCGACAGAACTTATAGCAATCAGCCCCAGCATTTT. The encoded protein is CASSGPDRTYSNQPQHF.

CDR3 bases: TGTGCCAGCAGTTACGGGCAGGGGGGCACCACTGAAGCTTTCTTT. It codes for CASSYGQGGTTEAFF. The chain employs TRBV6-6 and TRBJ1-1; 7 bases are shared with TRBD1. CDR1 is MNHNY, CDR2 SVGAGI, per germline (reference sequence). J gave up 4 bases and V 2 bases, and 7 bases lay outside the gene matches. There are 15 residues in the CDR3.

The chain employs TRBV28 and TRBJ1-2; D may be TRBD1 (6 bases). V was pared by 7 bases and J by 6 bases, with 15 bases between. Per the germline V gene, CDR1 is MDHEN and CDR2 is SYDVKM. The CDR3 is 13 amino acids. As DNA, the CDR3 is TGTGCCAGCACCCAGGGCGGGGGCCATGGCTACACCTTC. Translated: CASTQGGGHGYTF.

The chain couples TRBV9 to TRBJ1-2, with 10 bases matching TRBD1. Germline lookup yields CDR1 SGDLS and CDR2 YYNGEE. After removal of 4 bases from V and 8 bases from J, the junction contained 11 bases not matched to a gene. CDR3 size: 15 residues. CDR3 bases: TGTGCCAGCAGCCTCCTCGGGACAGGGGTTCCAGGCTACACCTTC. Translated, it gives CASSLLGTGVPGYTF.

This clone was counted once. The gene calls are TRBV28 and TRBJ2-5, with a possible D match to TRBD1 (5 bases). Germline V gene sequence: CDR1 MDHEN, CDR2 SYDVKM. V was shortened by 5 bases and J by 5 bases, with 9 bases between the two germline ends. This CDR3 is 12 amino acids long. The CDR3: CASSHRSETQYF. The CDR3 bases are TGTGCCAGCAGTCACAGGAGCGAGACCCAGTACTTC.

The V and J genes are TRBV28 and TRBJ2-5; 12 nucleotides line up with TRBD2. Trimming took 4 bases from V and 3 from J; bases not matched to a gene: 18. Germline V CDR1 and CDR2: MDHEN, SYDVKM. This CDR3 region has 20 residues. This CDR3 is CASSSAGTGITSGRKETQYF. The CDR3 DNA sequence: TGTGCCAGCAGTTCGGCCGGGACAGGGATCACTAGCGGGAGGAAAGAGACCCAGTACTTC.

The chain joins TRBV27 to TRBJ2-3; maybe TRBD2 (5 bases). CDR1 and CDR2 (germline): MNHEY, SMNVEV (reference sequence). This CDR3 contains 14 residues. Trimming removed 7 bases at V and 0 bases at J, with 11 bases between. The CDR3 is CASTRVPSTDTQYF. The CDR3 DNA reads as TGTGCCAGCACGAGGGTCCCTAGCACAGATACGCAGTATTTT.

Only one count was recorded for this clone. The V and J genes are TRBV27 and TRBJ2-7; 7 nucleotides match TRBD1. Per the germline V gene, CDR1 is MNHEY and CDR2 is SMNVEV (reference sequence). The V and J ends lost 5 bases and 6 bases, in that order; junction bases with no gene match: 10. This CDR3 region has 14 residues. The CDR3 here is CASSPPTGFAEQYF. For the CDR3, the DNA is TGTGCCAGCAGTCCCCCGACAGGGTTCGCCGAGCAGTACTTC.

The chain couples TRBV2 to TRBJ1-2; 9 bases are a match to TRBD1. The V segment lost 6 bases and the J segment 6 bases; nucleotides outside the gene matches: 8. The CDR3 is made up of 14 amino acids. The germline gives CDR1 SNHLY, CDR2 FYNNEI. CDR3 amino acids: CASSATTGGNGYTF. The CDR3 DNA reads as TGTGCCAGCAGCGCTACTACAGGGGGCAATGGCTACACCTTC.

This chain uses TRBV4-3 with TRBJ1-4; D uncertain. CDR3 length equals 16 residues. V dropped 0 bases and J dropped 6 bases, with 14 bases sitting between them. Germline V lookup: CDR1 LGHNA, CDR2 YSLEER. CDR3 DNA: TGCGCCAGCAGCCAAGATGTTGGTGGCGCGGATGAAAAACTGTTTTTT. Protein: CASSQDVGGADEKLFF.

This clone was observed once. This chain connects TRBV6-1 to TRBJ2-1; 8 bases align to TRBD2. Germline V gives CDR1 MNHNS, CDR2 SASEGT. This CDR3 has 15 amino acids. Germline trimming cut 2 bases from V and 8 bases from J; bases unmatched to any gene: 8. For the CDR3, the DNA is TGTGCCAGCAGTGAACTGGGACTAGTAAGGTATGAGCAGTTCTTC. Its protein product is CASSELGLVRYEQFF.

The chain employs TRBV6-6 and TRBJ1-2; the match to TRBD1 covers 8 bases. The CDR3 spans 12 residues. V was pared by 6 bases and J by 9 bases, with 6 bases of the junction left unmatched. CDR1 and CDR2 from the germline V gene are MNHNY and SVGAGI (reference sequence). The CDR3 region has the DNA TGTGCCAGCAGCGGACAGGGTATTAGCTACACCTTC. It yields the protein CASSGQGISYTF.

This chain links TRBV7-2 with TRBJ1-4; no firm D call. The CDR3 length is 13 residues. Germline V gene lookup returns CDR1 SGHTA and CDR2 FQGNSA. V was pared by 2 bases and J by 3 bases, with 4 bases between. DNA for the CDR3: TGTGCCAGCAGCTTAATAGCTAATGAAAAACTGTTTTTT. It codes for CASSLIANEKLFF. The full variable domain, completed using reference TRBV7-2 and TRBJ1-4, is GAGVSQSPSNKVTEKGKDVELRCDPISGHTALYWYRQSLGQGLEFLIYFQGNSAPDKSGLPSDRFSAERTGGSVSTLTIQRTQQEDSAVYLCASSLIANEKLFFGSGTQLSVL.

The rearrangement uses TRBV7-8 and TRBJ1-3; D gene unclear. CDR1 SGHVS and CDR2 FQNEAQ come from the germline V gene. CDR3 length equals 14 residues. Trimming cost V 2 bases and J 4 bases, with 9 bases left between them. As DNA, the CDR3 is TGTGCCAGCAGCTTAACCGGAGGCGGAAACACCATATATTTT. Protein sequence: CASSLTGGGNTIYF.

This rearrangement joins TRBV19 to TRBJ2-3; a weak D match, TRBD1 (6 bases). CDR3 size: 16 residues. CDR1 and CDR2 (germline): LNHDA, SQIVND (reference sequence). The ends were cut back, 9 bases at V and 4 bases at J, with 23 bases in the middle. The CDR3 region is CASHPSQGILPDTQYF. CDR3 bases: TGTGCCAGCCACCCGAGCCAGGGGATTTTACCAGATACGCAGTATTTT. Complete variable domain (other parts from reference TRBV19 and TRBJ2-3): DGGITQSPKYLFRKEGQNVTLSCEQNLNHDAMYWYRQDPGQGLRLIYYSQIVNDFQKGDIAEGYSVSREKKESFPLTVTSAQKNPTAFYLCASHPSQGILPDTQYFGPGTRLTVL.

The chain employs TRBV27 and TRBJ1-5; 10 positions match TRBD1. Germline V lookup: CDR1 MNHEY, CDR2 SMNVEV (reference sequence). This CDR3 region has 15 residues. The trim removed 6 bases at V and 6 bases at J, leaving 8 bases unmatched. The CDR3 reads CASSPKTGGLQPQHF. In DNA form, the CDR3 reads TGTGCCAGCAGCCCCAAGACAGGGGGCCTTCAGCCCCAGCATTTT.

This clone was detected only a few times. The chain couples TRBV28 to TRBJ2-5, with a possible D match to TRBD2 (6 bases). This CDR3 has 13 residues. V was trimmed by 2 bases and J by 3 bases, leaving 7 bases between them. CDR1 and CDR2 from the germline V gene are MDHEN and SYDVKM. The CDR3 loop is CASSLTSKETQYF. Written as DNA, the CDR3 is TGTGCCAGCAGTTTAACTAGCAAAGAGACCCAGTACTTC. Full variable domain (outside the CDR3, taken from reference TRBV28 and TRBJ2-5): DVKVTQSSRYLVKRTGEKVFLECVQDMDHENMFWYRQDPGLGLRLIYFSYDVKMKEKGDIPEGYSVSREKKERFSLILESASTNQTSMYLCASSLTSKETQYFGPGTRLLVL.

This chain uses TRBV30 with TRBJ1-1; D remains unclear. CDR3 length: 11 residues. CDR1 and CDR2 from the germline V gene are GTSNPN and SVGIG (reference sequence). Between the trimmed V and J ends, which lost 5 bases and 6 bases, there was a span of 10 bases. The CDR3 DNA reads TGTGCCTGGGATACCGGGGCTGAAGCTTTCTTT. This encodes CAWDTGAEAFF.